One and the same sample provided the 27 T cell receptor beta chains below, sequenced in a study of blood T cell repertoires in COVID-19. Produced via immunoSEQ multiplex PCR; TCRdb's table is partial and in-frame only. The data hold about 240,000 clones, with around 89% observed a single time. Sequences were obtained from PBMCs or T cells enriched from blood (not recorded which). Receptors originate from a woman in her 30s who had recovered from COVID-19.

CDR3 in amino acids: CASSRITRLAGAEQFF. The CDR3 DNA follows: TGTGCCAGCAGCCGCATCACTCGACTGGCGGGAGCTGAGCAGTTCTTC. The gene calls are TRBV11-2 and TRBJ2-1; 7 positions match TRBD2. The germline V gene has CDR1 SGHAT and CDR2 FQNNGV. CDR3 length: 16 amino acids. V trimming: 5 bases; J trimming: 9 bases; junction bases outside the gene matches: 16.

V is TRBV5-6 and J is TRBJ1-5; 8 bases map to TRBD1. The germline V gene encodes CDR1 SGHDT and CDR2 YYEEEE. The CDR3 covers 15 residues. The V gene end was trimmed by 3 bases and the J gene end by 6 bases; junction bases not matched to a gene: 8. The CDR3 DNA reads TGTGCCAGCAGCTCTCAGGGGGCGCCTCTTCAGCCCCAGCATTTT. Encoded protein: CASSSQGAPLQPQHF.

The J gene is TRBJ2-1, the V gene TRBV5-1; TRBD2 agrees at 11 bases. CDR1 is SGHRS, CDR2 YFSETQ, per germline. V lost 4 bases and J lost 10; bases outside the gene matches: 10. The CDR3 contains 15 residues. The CDR3 DNA follows: TGCGCCAGCAGCGCCACACTAGCGGGAGACGAAGAGCAGTTCTTC. As protein: CASSATLAGDEEQFF.

V usage is TRBV7-8 and J usage is TRBJ1-2, with D possibly being TRBD1 (5 bases). The CDR3 contains 15 residues. Germline CDR1 and CDR2: SGHVS and FQNEAQ. The V gene lost 1 base and the J gene lost 6 bases, with 15 bases spanning the gap. This CDR3 is CASSLGGVVGNGYTF. The CDR3 region has the DNA TGTGCCAGCAGCTTAGGGGGGGTTGTTGGAAATGGCTACACCTTC.

The rearrangement uses TRBV7-6 and TRBJ2-1; 13 bases line up with TRBD2. Germline V gives CDR1 SGHVS, CDR2 FNYEAQ. This CDR3 is 21 amino acids long. V was pared by 5 bases and J by 7 bases, with 23 bases of the junction left unmatched. The CDR3 loop reads CASSPIPGLAGRGRLGNEQFF. The DNA for the CDR3 is TGTGCCAGCAGCCCGATCCCGGGACTAGCGGGGAGGGGTCGACTCGGGAATGAGCAGTTCTTC.

CDR3 coding DNA: TGCGCCAGCAGCTTGGCGGACACAACAAAAAAGGGCTACACCTTC. Protein sequence: CASSLADTTKKGYTF. The chain links TRBV5-1 to TRBJ1-2, with D possibly TRBD1 on 5 matching bases. V shed 0 bases and J shed 8 bases, with 17 bases lying between them. This CDR3 is 15 amino acids long. CDR1 and CDR2 (germline): SGHRS, YFSETQ.

The chain employs TRBV2 and TRBJ2-1, with 14 bases aligning to TRBD2. CDR3 length: 17 residues. From germline, CDR1 is SNHLY and CDR2 FYNNEI. Germline trimming cut 6 bases from V and 9 bases from J; bases unmatched to any gene: 13. The CDR3 loop reads CASSYRGTSGSWSEQFF. CDR3 nucleotides: TGTGCCAGCAGCTACCGCGGGACTAGCGGGAGTTGGAGTGAGCAGTTCTTC.

V gene TRBV29-1 combines with J gene TRBJ1-1, with D possibly matching TRBD1 (5 bases). Germline assignment: CDR1 SQVTM and CDR2 ANQGSEA. This CDR3 is built from 12 residues. Trimming removed 7 bases from V and 1 base from J, with 10 bases in between. CDR3: CSGQQRNTEAFF. The DNA for the CDR3 is TGCAGCGGACAGCAGAGGAACACTGAAGCTTTCTTT.

The rearrangement joins TRBV6-2 or TRBV6-3 to TRBJ2-5; D unclear. Trimming cost V 5 bases and J 4 bases, with 5 bases left between them. CDR3 length: 11 amino acids. Germline CDR1 reads MNHEY; CDR2 reads SVGEGT. The CDR3 loop is CASSHGETQYF. The CDR3 bases are TGTGCCAGCAGTCACGGAGAGACCCAGTACTTC.

The genes are TRBV5-4 and TRBJ1-2; no firm D call. V shed 1 base and J shed 8 bases, with 12 bases lying between them. CDR1 and CDR2 from the germline V gene are SGHNT and YYREEE (reference sequence). This CDR3 is 13 amino acids long. The CDR3 coding sequence is TGTGCCAGCAGCTTGCGGCAGGCTGAAGGCTACACCTTC. As protein: CASSLRQAEGYTF. Together with reference TRBV5-4 and TRBJ1-2, the CDR3 gives the full variable domain: ETGVTQSPTHLIKTRGQQVTLRCSSQSGHNTVSWYQQALGQGPQFIFQYYREEENGRGNFPPRFSGLQFPNYSSELNVNALELDDSALYLCASSLRQAEGYTFGSGTRLTVV.

The chain has TRBV18 and TRBJ1-1; D is unresolved. V gave up 4 bases and J gave up 3 bases, with 9 bases separating them. The CDR3 has 13 residues. Per germline, CDR1 KGHSH and CDR2 LQKENI. CDR3 sequence: CASSHSADTEAFF. DNA of the CDR3: TGTGCCAGCTCACATTCGGCGGACACTGAAGCTTTCTTT.

The chain is built from TRBV9 and TRBJ2-2; D is possibly TRBD2 (5 bases). The germline CDR1 and CDR2 sequences are SGDLS and YYNGEE. This CDR3 is 14 amino acids long. V was cut by 4 bases and J by 4 bases, with 11 bases left in between. CDR3 loop: CASSPSTSTGELFF. As DNA, the CDR3 is TGTGCCAGCAGCCCGAGCACTAGCACCGGGGAGCTGTTTTTT.

The J gene is TRBJ2-5, the V gene TRBV2; perhaps TRBD1 as D (6 bases). Trimming removed 7 bases at V and 5 bases at J, with 17 bases between. The CDR3 is 14 residues long. Germline loops: CDR1 SNHLY, CDR2 FYNNEI. CDR3 sequence: CASNEPQGRETQYF. CDR3 DNA: TGTGCCAGCAACGAACCACAGGGTAGGGAGACCCAGTACTTC. The full variable domain, in which reference TRBV2 and TRBJ2-5 provide the parts outside the CDR3, is EPEVTQTPSHQVTQMGQEVILRCVPISNHLYFYWYRQILGQKVEFLVSFYNNEISEKSEIFDDQFSVERPDGSNFTLKIRSTKLEDSAMYFCASNEPQGRETQYFGPGTRLLVL.

This clone was found once. V and J are TRBV11-2 and TRBJ1-1, with 7 bases identical to TRBD1. The CDR3 length is 15 residues. V lost 1 base, J lost 0 bases, and 2 bases stayed unmatched. Germline V gives CDR1 SGHAT, CDR2 FQNNGV. CDR3 sequence: CASSLGGQLNTEAFF. CDR3 in DNA: TGTGCCAGCAGCTTAGGGGGACAGCTGAACACTGAAGCTTTCTTT. The full variable domain, its missing parts supplied by reference TRBV11-2 and TRBJ1-1, is EAGVAQSPRYKIIEKRQSVAFWCNPISGHATLYWYQQILGQGPKLLIQFQNNGVVDDSQLPKDRFSAERLKGVDSTLKIQPAKLEDSAVYLCASSLGGQLNTEAFFGQGTRLTVV.

V and J are TRBV5-4 and TRBJ2-6, with a weak D call TRBD2 (6 bases). CDR3 length: 16 amino acids. V lost 0 bases to trimming and J lost 4 bases, with 11 bases between them. Germline V gives CDR1 SGHNT, CDR2 YYREEE (reference sequence). The CDR3 DNA follows: TGTGCCAGCAGCTTGGTTGGGGGGTTGGGGGCCAACGTCCTGACTTTC. It codes for CASSLVGGLGANVLTF.

The V call is TRBV15, the J call TRBJ1-2; TRBD1 might be the D (6 bases). This CDR3 comprises 14 residues. Germline V gene sequence: CDR1 LNHNV, CDR2 YYDKDF (reference sequence). V was clipped by 1 base and J by 5 bases, with 11 bases between them. CDR3 residues: CATSRGGQLYGYTF. CDR3 nucleotides: TGTGCCACCAGCAGAGGCGGACAGCTATATGGCTACACCTTC. The full variable domain, completed using reference TRBV15 and TRBJ1-2, is DAMVIQNPRYQVTQFGKPVTLSCSQTLNHNVMYWYQQKSSQAPKLLFHYYDKDFNNEADTPDNFQSRRPNTSFCFLDIRSPGLGDTAMYLCATSRGGQLYGYTFGSGTRLTVV.

The V call is TRBV28, the J call TRBJ1-6; a possible D gene is TRBD1 (6 bases). This CDR3 is 12 amino acids long. Trimming removed 6 bases from V and 10 bases from J, with 10 bases in between. Germline V gene lookup returns CDR1 MDHEN and CDR2 SYDVKM. CDR3 region: CASRGTLSPLHF. CDR3 in DNA: TGTGCCAGCAGGGGGACACTATCACCCCTCCACTTT. The variable domain in full, completed from reference TRBV28 and TRBJ1-6, reads DVKVTQSSRYLVKRTGEKVFLECVQDMDHENMFWYRQDPGLGLRLIYFSYDVKMKEKGDIPEGYSVSREKKERFSLILESASTNQTSMYLCASRGTLSPLHFGNGTRLTVT.

The chain joins TRBV6-6 to TRBJ1-5, with 7 bases identical to TRBD1. This CDR3 is built from 15 residues. Losses at the gene ends were 8 bases for V and 5 bases for J; bases not matched to a gene: 12. The V gene's germline CDR1 is MNHNY and CDR2 SVGAGI (reference sequence). The CDR3 spells CASRPGQMTDQPQHF. The DNA for the CDR3 is TGTGCCAGCCGACCGGGACAGATGACGGATCAGCCCCAGCATTTT.

The chain has TRBV10-3 and TRBJ2-1; tentatively, D is TRBD2 (6 bases). The CDR3 is 18 amino acids. With 4 bases removed from V and 3 bases from J, the gap between germline ends came to 22 bases. Looked up from germline, CDR1 is ENHRY and CDR2 is SYGVKD. CDR3 region: CAISGNRENTYYYNEQFF. DNA for the CDR3: TGTGCCATCAGTGGTAACCGGGAGAACACCTACTACTACAATGAGCAGTTCTTC.

The chain carries TRBV11-3 and TRBJ2-5, with 7 bases matching TRBD2. Germline V gene sequence: CDR1 SGHNT, CDR2 YENEEA. Trimming removed 1 base from V and 0 bases from J; junction bases left unmatched: 8. This CDR3 spans 17 amino acids. CDR3 in amino acids: CASSLGFSGPYQETQYF. Here the CDR3 DNA reads TGTGCCAGCAGCTTAGGTTTTAGCGGGCCGTACCAAGAGACCCAGTACTTC.

This chain links TRBV3-1 (or the pseudogene TRBV3-2) with TRBJ1-1, with no clear D. CDR3 size: 14 residues. Germline V gives CDR1 LGHDT, CDR2 YNNKEL (reference sequence). Trimming left V 2 bases short and J 6 bases short, with 13 bases between. This chain's CDR3 is CASSQRPTGSEAFF. The CDR3 DNA follows: TGTGCCAGCAGCCAAAGGCCTACGGGGTCTGAAGCTTTCTTT.

This chain uses TRBV28 with TRBJ1-1; possibly TRBD1 for D (6 bases). Between the trimmed V and J ends, which lost 7 bases and 1 base, there was a span of 16 bases. CDR1 is MDHEN and CDR2 is SYDVKM in the germline V gene. CDR3 size: 15 residues. The CDR3 sequence: CASNTLGHQNTEAFF. CDR3 nucleotide sequence: TGTGCCAGCAACACTCTGGGACACCAGAACACTGAAGCTTTCTTT. Combining the CDR3 with reference TRBV28 and TRBJ1-1 gives the whole variable domain DVKVTQSSRYLVKRTGEKVFLECVQDMDHENMFWYRQDPGLGLRLIYFSYDVKMKEKGDIPEGYSVSREKKERFSLILESASTNQTSMYLCASNTLGHQNTEAFFGQGTRLTVV.

The rearrangement links TRBV4-3 to TRBJ1-2; 8 bases fit TRBD1. Germline lookup yields CDR1 LGHNA and CDR2 YSLEER. This CDR3 contains 13 residues. J gave up 4 bases and V 8 bases, and 6 bases lay outside the gene matches. Here the CDR3 DNA reads TGCGCCAGCTCCCCAGGGGGCATCTATGGCTACACCTTC. Its protein is CASSPGGIYGYTF.

The chain is built from TRBV25-1 and TRBJ1-2, with 7 bases lining up with TRBD1. From germline, CDR1 is MGHDK and CDR2 SYGVNS. This CDR3 region has 14 residues. The V gene end was trimmed by 0 bases and the J gene end by 4 bases; junction bases not matched to a gene: 2. CDR3 DNA sequence: TGTGCCAGCAGTGAATATGGGGACAGCTATGGCTACACCTTC. Protein product: CASSEYGDSYGYTF.

This clone was counted between two and nine times. V gene TRBV5-8 combines with J gene TRBJ1-1; D remains unclear. Trimming left V 3 bases short and J 2 bases short, with 8 bases between. The CDR3 spans 13 residues. Germline V CDR1 and CDR2: SGHTS, YDEGEE. DNA of the CDR3: TGTGCCAGCAGCTACGACACAAACACTGAAGCTTTCTTT. This codes for CASSYDTNTEAFF. The entire variable domain, with the rest obtained from reference TRBV5-8 and TRBJ1-1, is as follows: EAGVTQSPTHLIKTRGQQATLRCSPISGHTSVYWYQQALGLGLQFLLWYDEGEERNRGNFPPRFSGRQFPNYSSELNVNALELEDSALYLCASSYDTNTEAFFGQGTRLTVV.

This chain links TRBV28 with TRBJ1-5; D possibly corresponds to TRBD1 (6 bases). The germline CDR1 and CDR2 sequences are MDHEN and SYDVKM. With 2 bases removed from V and 6 bases from J, the gap between germline ends came to 14 bases. The length of the CDR3 is 15 residues. This CDR3 reads CASSLEGGALQPQHF. DNA for the CDR3: TGTGCCAGCAGTTTAGAGGGGGGGGCGCTTCAGCCCCAGCATTTT.

J is TRBJ1-2 and V is TRBV4-1; D perhaps matches TRBD1 (6 bases). With 1 base removed from V and 3 bases from J, the gap between germline ends came to 21 bases. The CDR3 spans 18 residues. Germline-derived CDR1 and CDR2 are MGHRA and YSYEKL. CDR3 sequence (DNA): TGCGCCAGCAGCCAAGTGGCCAGGGGACCCTATCCATACTATGGCTACACCTTC. It codes for CASSQVARGPYPYYGYTF.